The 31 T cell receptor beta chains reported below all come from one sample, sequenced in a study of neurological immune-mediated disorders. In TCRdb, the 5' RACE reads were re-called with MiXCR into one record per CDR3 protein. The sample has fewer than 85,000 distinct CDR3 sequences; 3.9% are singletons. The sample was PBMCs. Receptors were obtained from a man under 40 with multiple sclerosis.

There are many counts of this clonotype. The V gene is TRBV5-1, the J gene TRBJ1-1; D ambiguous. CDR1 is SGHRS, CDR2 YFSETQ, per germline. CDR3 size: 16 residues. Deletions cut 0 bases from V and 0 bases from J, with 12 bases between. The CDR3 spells CASSLVRAGMNTEAFF. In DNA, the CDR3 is TGCGCCAGCAGCTTGGTCCGGGCGGGCATGAACACTGAAGCTTTCTTT.

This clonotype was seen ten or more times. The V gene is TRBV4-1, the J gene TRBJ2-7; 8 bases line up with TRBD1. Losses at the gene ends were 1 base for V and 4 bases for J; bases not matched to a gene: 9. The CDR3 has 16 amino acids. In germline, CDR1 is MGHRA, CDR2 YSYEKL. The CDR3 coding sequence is TGCGCCAGCAGCCAAGCCCCCGACAGGGGCTTGTACGAGCAGTACTTC. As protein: CASSQAPDRGLYEQYF.

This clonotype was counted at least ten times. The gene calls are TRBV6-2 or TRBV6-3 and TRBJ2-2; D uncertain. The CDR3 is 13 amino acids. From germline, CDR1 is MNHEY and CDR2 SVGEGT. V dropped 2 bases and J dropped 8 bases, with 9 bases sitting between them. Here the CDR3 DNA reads TGTGCCAGCAGTTACGCCATTCTAGGGGAGCTGTTTTTT. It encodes CASSYAILGELFF.

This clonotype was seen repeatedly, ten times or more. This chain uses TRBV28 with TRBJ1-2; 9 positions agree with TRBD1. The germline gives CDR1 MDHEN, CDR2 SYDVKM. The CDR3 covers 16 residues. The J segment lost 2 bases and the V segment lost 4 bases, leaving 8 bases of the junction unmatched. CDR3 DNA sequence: TGTGCCAGCAGTTCCTGGACAGGGGATCCGAACTATGGCTACACCTTC. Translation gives CASSSWTGDPNYGYTF.

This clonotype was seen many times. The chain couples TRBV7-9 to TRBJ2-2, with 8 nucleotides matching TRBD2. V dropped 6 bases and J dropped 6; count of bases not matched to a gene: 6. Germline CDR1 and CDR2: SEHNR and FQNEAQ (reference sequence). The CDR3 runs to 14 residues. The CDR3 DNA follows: TGTGCCAGCAGACCCGGGACTAGTGCCGGGGAGCTGTTTTTT. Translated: CASRPGTSAGELFF.

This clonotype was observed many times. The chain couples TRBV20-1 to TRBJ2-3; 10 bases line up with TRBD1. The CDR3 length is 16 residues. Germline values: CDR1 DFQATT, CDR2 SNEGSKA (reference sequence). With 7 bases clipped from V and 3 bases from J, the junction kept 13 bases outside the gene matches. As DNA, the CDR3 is TGCAGTGTTTTCACTCCCGGGACAGGGGATACAGATACGCAGTATTTT. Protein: CSVFTPGTGDTDTQYF.

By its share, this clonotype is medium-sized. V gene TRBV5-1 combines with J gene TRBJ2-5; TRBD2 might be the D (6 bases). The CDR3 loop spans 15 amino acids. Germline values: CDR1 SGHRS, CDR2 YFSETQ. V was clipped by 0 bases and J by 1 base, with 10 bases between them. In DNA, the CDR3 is TGCGCCAGCAGCTTGGGTGCGGGAACCCAAGAGACCCAGTACTTC. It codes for CASSLGAGTQETQYF.

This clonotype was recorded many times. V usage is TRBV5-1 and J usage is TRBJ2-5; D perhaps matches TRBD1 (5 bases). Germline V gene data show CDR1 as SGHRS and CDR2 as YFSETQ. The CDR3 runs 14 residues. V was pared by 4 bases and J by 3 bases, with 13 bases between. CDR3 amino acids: CASSPPVGEETQYF. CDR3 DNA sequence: TGCGCCAGCAGCCCTCCGGTAGGGGAAGAGACCCAGTACTTC.

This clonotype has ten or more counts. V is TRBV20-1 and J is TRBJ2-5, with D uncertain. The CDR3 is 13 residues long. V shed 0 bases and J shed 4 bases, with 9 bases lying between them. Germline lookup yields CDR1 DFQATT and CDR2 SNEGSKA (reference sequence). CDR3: CSAREGRIETQYF. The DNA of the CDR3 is TGCAGTGCTAGAGAAGGCCGTATAGAGACCCAGTACTTC.

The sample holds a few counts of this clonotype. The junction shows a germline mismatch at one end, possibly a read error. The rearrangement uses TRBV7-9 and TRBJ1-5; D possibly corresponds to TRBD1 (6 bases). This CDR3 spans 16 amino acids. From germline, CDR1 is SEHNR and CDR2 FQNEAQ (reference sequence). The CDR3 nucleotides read TGTGCCAGCAGCTTGGGGGGCGTAGGGGGGAATCAGCCCCAGAATTTT. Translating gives CASSLGGVGGNQPQNF.

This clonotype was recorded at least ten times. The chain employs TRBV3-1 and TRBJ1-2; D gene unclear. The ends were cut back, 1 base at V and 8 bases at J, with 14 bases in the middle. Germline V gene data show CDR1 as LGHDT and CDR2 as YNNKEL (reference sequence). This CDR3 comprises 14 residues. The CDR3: CASSQVGGEEGYTF. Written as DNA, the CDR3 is TGTGCCAGCAGCCAAGTAGGAGGAGAAGAGGGCTACACCTTC.

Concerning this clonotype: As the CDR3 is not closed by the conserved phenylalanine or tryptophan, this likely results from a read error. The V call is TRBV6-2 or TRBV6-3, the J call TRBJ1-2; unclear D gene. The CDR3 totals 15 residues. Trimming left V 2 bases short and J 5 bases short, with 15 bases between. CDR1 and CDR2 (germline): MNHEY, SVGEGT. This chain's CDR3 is CASSYRGVPAYGYTI. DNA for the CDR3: TGTGCCAGCAGTTACCGGGGAGTTCCTGCATATGGCTACACCATC.

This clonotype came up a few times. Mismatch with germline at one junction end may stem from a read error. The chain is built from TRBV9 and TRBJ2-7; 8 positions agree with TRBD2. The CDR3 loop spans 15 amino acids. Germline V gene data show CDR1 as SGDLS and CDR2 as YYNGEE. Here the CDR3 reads CVSSVGSAGVYEQYF. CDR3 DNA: TGTGTCAGCAGCGTAGGATCAGCGGGGGTATACGAGCAGTACTTC. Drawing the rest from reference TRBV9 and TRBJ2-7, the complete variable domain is DSGVTQTPKHLITATGQRVTLRCSPRSGDLSVYWYQQSLDQGLQFLIQYYNGEERAKGNILERFSAQQFPDLHSELNLSSLELGDSALYFCVSSVGSAGVYEQYFGPGTRLTVT.

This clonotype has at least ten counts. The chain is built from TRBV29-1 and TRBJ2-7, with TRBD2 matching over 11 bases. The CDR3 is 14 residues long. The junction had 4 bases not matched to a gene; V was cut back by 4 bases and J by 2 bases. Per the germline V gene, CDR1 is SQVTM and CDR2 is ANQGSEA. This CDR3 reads CSVGGLAAAYEQYF. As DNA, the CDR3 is TGCAGCGTTGGGGGACTAGCGGCTGCCTACGAGCAGTACTTC.

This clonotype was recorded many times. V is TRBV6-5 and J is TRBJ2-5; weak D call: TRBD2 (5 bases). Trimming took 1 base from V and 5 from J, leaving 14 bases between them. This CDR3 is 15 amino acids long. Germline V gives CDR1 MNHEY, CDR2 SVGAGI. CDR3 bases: TGTGCCAGCAGTTACTTCGGTGGGGAGTGGGAGACCCAGTACTTC. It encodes CASSYFGGEWETQYF.

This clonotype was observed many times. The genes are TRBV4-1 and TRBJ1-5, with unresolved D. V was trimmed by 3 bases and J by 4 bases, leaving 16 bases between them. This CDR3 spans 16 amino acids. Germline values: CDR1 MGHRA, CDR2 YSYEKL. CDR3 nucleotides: TGCGCCAGCAGCCAGGCCTACTCATCGGGGAATCAGCCCCAGCATTTT. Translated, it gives CASSQAYSSGNQPQHF.

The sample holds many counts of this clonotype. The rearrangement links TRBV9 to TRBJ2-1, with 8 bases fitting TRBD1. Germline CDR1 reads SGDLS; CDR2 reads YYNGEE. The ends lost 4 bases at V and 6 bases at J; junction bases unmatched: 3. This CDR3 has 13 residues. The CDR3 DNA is TGTGCCAGCAGCCTGGACAGGGTCAATGAGCAGTTCTTC. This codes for CASSLDRVNEQFF.

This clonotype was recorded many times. DNA of the CDR3: TGTGCCAGCAGTATTCGGGGACCCCTCTCTAACTATGGCTACACCTTC. Translating gives CASSIRGPLSNYGYTF. The chain joins TRBV27 to TRBJ1-2; TRBD1 is a possible D gene (5 bases). Between the trimmed V and J ends, which lost 5 bases and 0 bases, there was a span of 16 bases. The CDR3 runs 16 residues. Germline V gene data show CDR1 as MNHEY and CDR2 as SMNVEV (reference sequence).

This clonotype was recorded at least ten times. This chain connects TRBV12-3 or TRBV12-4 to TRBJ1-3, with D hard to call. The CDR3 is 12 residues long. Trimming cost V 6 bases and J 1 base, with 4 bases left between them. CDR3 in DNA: TGTGCCAGCAGGCCATCTGGAAACACCATATATTTT. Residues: CASRPSGNTIYF.

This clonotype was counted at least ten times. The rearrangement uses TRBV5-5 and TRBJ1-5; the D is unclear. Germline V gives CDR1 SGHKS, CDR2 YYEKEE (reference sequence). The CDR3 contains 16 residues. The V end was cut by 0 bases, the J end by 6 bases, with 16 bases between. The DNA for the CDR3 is TGTGCCAGCAGCTTGGCCGGAAGCCCGGCTGCTCAGCCCCAGCATTTT. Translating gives CASSLAGSPAAQPQHF.

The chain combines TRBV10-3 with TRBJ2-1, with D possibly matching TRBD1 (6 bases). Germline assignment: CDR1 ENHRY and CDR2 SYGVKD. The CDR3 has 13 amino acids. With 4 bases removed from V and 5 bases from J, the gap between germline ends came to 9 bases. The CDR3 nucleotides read TGTGCCATCAGTGGGACAGTGAACAATGAGCAGTTCTTC. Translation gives CAISGTVNNEQFF.

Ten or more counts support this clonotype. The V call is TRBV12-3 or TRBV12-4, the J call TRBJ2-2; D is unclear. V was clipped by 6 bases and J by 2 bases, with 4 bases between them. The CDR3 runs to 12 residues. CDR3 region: CASRRNTGELFF. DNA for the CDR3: TGTGCCAGCAGGCGAAACACCGGGGAGCTGTTTTTT.

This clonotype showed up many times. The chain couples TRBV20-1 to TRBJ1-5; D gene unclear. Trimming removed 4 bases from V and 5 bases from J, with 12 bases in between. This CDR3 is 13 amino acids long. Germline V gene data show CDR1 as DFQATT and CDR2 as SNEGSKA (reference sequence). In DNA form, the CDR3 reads TGCAGTGCTACAGGAGGGATCGATCAGCCCCAGCATTTT. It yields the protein CSATGGIDQPQHF.

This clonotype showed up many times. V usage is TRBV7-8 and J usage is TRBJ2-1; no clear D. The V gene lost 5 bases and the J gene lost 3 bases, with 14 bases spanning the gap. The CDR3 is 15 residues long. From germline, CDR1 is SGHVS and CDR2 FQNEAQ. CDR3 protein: CASSLLNPLYNEQFF. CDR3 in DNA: TGTGCCAGCAGCCTACTAAATCCCCTCTACAATGAGCAGTTCTTC.

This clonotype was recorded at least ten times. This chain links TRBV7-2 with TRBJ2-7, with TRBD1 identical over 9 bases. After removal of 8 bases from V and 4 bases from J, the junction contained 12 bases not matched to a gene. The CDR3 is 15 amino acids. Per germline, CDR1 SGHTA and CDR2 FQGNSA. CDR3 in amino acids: CASSPRDRDLYEQYF. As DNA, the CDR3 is TGTGCCAGCTCCCCCAGGGACAGGGACTTATACGAGCAGTACTTC. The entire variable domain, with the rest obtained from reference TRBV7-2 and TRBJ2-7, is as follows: GAGVSQSPSNKVTEKGKDVELRCDPISGHTALYWYRQSLGQGLEFLIYFQGNSAPDKSGLPSDRFSAERTGGSVSTLTIQRTQQEDSAVYLCASSPRDRDLYEQYFGPGTRLTVT.

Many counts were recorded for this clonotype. In DNA, the CDR3 is TGTGCCAGCAGCGTAGATATTGGGAACTCTGGAAACACCATATATTTT. Translating gives CASSVDIGNSGNTIYF. The chain couples TRBV9 to TRBJ1-3; unclear D gene. Germline V gives CDR1 SGDLS, CDR2 YYNGEE. CDR3 length: 16 residues. The V end was cut by 0 bases, the J end by 0 bases, with 10 bases between.

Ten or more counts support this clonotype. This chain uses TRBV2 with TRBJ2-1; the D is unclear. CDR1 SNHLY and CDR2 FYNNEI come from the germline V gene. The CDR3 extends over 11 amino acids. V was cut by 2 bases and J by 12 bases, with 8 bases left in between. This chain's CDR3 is CASSESSVQFF. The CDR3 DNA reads TGTGCCAGCAGTGAAAGTTCGGTGCAGTTCTTC.

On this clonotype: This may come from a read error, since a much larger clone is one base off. The CDR3 sequence: CASSGFRGSYEQCF. CDR3 nucleotides: TGCGCCAGCAGCGGGTTCAGGGGCTCCTACGAGCAGTGCTTC. The V and J genes are TRBV5-1 and TRBJ2-7, with D possibly matching TRBD1 (6 bases). The V gene's germline CDR1 is SGHRS and CDR2 YFSETQ. The CDR3 has 14 amino acids.

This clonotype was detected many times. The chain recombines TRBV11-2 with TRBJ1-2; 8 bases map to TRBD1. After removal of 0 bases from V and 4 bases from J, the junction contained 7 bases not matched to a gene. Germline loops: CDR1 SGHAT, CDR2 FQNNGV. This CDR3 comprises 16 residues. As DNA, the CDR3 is TGTGCCAGCAGCTTAGATGGCGGGACAGGCCCCTATGGCTACACCTTC. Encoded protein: CASSLDGGTGPYGYTF. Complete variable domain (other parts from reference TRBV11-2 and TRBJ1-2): EAGVAQSPRYKIIEKRQSVAFWCNPISGHATLYWYQQILGQGPKLLIQFQNNGVVDDSQLPKDRFSAERLKGVDSTLKIQPAKLEDSAVYLCASSLDGGTGPYGYTFGSGTRLTVV.

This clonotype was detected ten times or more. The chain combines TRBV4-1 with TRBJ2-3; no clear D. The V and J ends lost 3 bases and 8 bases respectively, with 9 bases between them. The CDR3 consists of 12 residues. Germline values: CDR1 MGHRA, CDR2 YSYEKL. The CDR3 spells CASSQNSATQYF. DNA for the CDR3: TGCGCCAGCAGCCAGAACTCTGCTACGCAGTATTTT.

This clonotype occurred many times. The DNA for the CDR3 is TGCAGCGTTGAAGGGGGTATCCCCACAGATACGCAGTATTTT. Its translation: CSVEGGIPTDTQYF. This chain uses TRBV29-1 with TRBJ2-3, with D hard to call. There are 14 residues in the CDR3. Germline CDR1 SQVTM, CDR2 ANQGSEA. The V gene lost 1 base and the J gene lost 2 bases, with 10 bases spanning the gap.